The 3 T cell receptor beta chains below come from one sample, sequenced in a study of T-cell reconstitution after alpha-beta-depleted transplantation in children. Unique molecular identifiers were incorporated during preparation of the TCRbeta library. From the PCR reads, TCRdb called clonotypes with MiXCR, one entry per CDR3 protein. The sample contains more than 150,000 distinct CDR3 sequences, approximately 6.8% of which appear only once. The input for sequencing was PBMCs from the stem cell graft donor, taken from the stem cell graft. All receptors come from a human donor who donated a stem cell graft to a child with Wiskott-Aldrich syndrome.

This clonotype was found a few times. The gene calls are TRBV2 and TRBJ1-1; D call uncertain. The germline V gene encodes CDR1 SNHLY and CDR2 FYNNEI. The CDR3 contains 15 residues. Trimming pared 0 bases from V and 0 bases from J, leaving 8 bases between. The CDR3 protein is CASSEARTVNTEAFF. In DNA, the CDR3 is TGTGCCAGCAGTGAAGCGCGGACGGTGAACACTGAAGCTTTCTTT.

V is TRBV7-9 and J is TRBJ1-2; D gene ambiguous. The germline V gene has CDR1 SEHNR and CDR2 FQNEAQ (reference sequence). The V end lost 2 bases, the J end lost 2 bases, and 9 bases lay between the germline ends. This CDR3 is 14 amino acids long. The CDR3 spells CASSLNGGNYGYTF. CDR3 coding DNA: TGTGCCAGCAGCTTAAACGGAGGGAACTATGGCTACACCTTC.

This clonotype was detected ten times or more. The rearrangement joins TRBV7-9 to TRBJ2-5, with D hard to call. CDR1 and CDR2 from the germline V gene are SEHNR and FQNEAQ (reference sequence). Trimming took 8 bases from V and 5 from J, leaving 21 bases between them. This CDR3 has 15 amino acids. The DNA for the CDR3 is TGTGCCAGCGAAAGTTCCGTAGGGATACAGGAGACCCAGTACTTC. Translation: CASESSVGIQETQYF.